This T cell receptor beta chain was sequenced for a study of response to subunit inactivated influenza vaccine. Study-level results: With each seasonal influenza vaccination, the authors suggested, few new T cells are recruited.

TCRdb reprocessed the RT-PCR reads via MiXCR and lists one record per CDR3 protein. The sample holds 500,000 or so distinct CDR3 sequences, approximately 15% seen once. This clonotype turned up a few times. Its matching antigen is unknown. Germline V gene data show CDR1 as MNHEY and CDR2 as SVGAGI. CDR3 length: 14 amino acids. V dropped 2 bases and J dropped 2 bases, with 9 bases sitting between them. This chain links TRBV6-5 with TRBJ2-5; D gene uncertain. The sequenced sample was CD4+ T cells sorted from PBMCs, obtained approximately 25 months after vaccination. The clonotype comes from a man aged 50-75 years who received an inactivated influenza vaccine. The CDR3 sequence: CASSYLQFQETQYF. The DNA for the CDR3 is TGTGCCAGCAGTTACCTACAGTTTCAAGAGACCCAGTACTTC.